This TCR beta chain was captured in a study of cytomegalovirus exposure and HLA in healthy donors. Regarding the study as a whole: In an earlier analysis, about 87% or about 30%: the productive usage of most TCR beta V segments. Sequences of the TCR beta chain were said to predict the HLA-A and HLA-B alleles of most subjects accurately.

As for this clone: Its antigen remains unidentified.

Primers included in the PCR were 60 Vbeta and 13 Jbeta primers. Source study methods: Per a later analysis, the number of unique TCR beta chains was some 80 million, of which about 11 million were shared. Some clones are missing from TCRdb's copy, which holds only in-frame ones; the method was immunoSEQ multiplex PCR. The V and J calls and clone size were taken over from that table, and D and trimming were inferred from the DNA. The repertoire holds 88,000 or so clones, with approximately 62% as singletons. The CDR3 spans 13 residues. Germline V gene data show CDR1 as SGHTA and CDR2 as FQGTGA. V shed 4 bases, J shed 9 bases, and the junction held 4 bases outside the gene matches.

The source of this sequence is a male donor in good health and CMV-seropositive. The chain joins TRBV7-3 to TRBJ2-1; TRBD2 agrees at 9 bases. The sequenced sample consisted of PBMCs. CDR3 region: CASSSGLAGEQFF. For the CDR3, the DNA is TGTGCCAGCAGCTCGGGACTAGCAGGTGAGCAGTTCTTC.